The next 28 T cell receptor beta chains were all read from a single sample in a study of T-cell reconstitution after alpha-beta-depleted transplantation in children. The TCRbeta library was prepared with unique molecular identifiers. TCRdb reprocessed the PCR reads with MiXCR, giving one entry per CDR3 protein. The sample has approximately 100,000 distinct CDR3 sequences, more than 9% seen once; the top ten hold about 15%. The sequenced sample was PBMCs from the stem cell graft donor, obtained from the stem cell graft. All receptors derive from a human donor who donated a stem cell graft to a child with inherited bone marrow failure.

The chain is built from TRBV7-2 and TRBJ1-5; D remains ambiguous. The CDR3 totals 15 residues. The V end lost 1 base, the J end lost 2 bases, and 9 bases lay between the germline ends. CDR1 and CDR2 (germline): SGHTA, FQGNSA. CDR3 coding DNA: TGTGCCAGCAGCTTAGGCGGAAGGGGCAATCAGCCCCAGCATTTT. Its translation is CASSLGGRGNQPQHF.

This clonotype occurred many times. The rearrangement joins TRBV4-1 to TRBJ2-7; D not certain. Deletions cut 1 base from V and 2 bases from J, with 9 bases between. The CDR3 is 14 amino acids. Germline assignment: CDR1 MGHRA and CDR2 YSYEKL. The CDR3 loop reads CASSQVGIPYEQYF. The CDR3 DNA reads TGCGCCAGCAGCCAAGTGGGGATCCCCTACGAGCAGTACTTC.

Many counts were recorded for this clonotype. CDR3 amino acids: CASSLMGLQYF. The CDR3 DNA sequence: TGCGCCAGCAGCTTGATGGGGTTGCAGTACTTC. V usage is TRBV5-1 and J usage is TRBJ2-7; no firm D call. In germline, CDR1 is SGHRS, CDR2 YFSETQ. Trimming cost V 1 base and J 9 bases, with 8 bases left between them. The CDR3 is 11 amino acids.

The chain employs TRBV19 and TRBJ2-5; 7 bases align to TRBD1. Germline CDR1 LNHDA, CDR2 SQIVND (reference sequence). The CDR3 has 13 amino acids. Unmatched junction bases numbered 4, after V lost 6 bases and J lost 3 bases. In nucleotides, the CDR3 is TGTGCCAGTAGAGACAGGGCAAAAGAGACCCAGTACTTC. Translating it yields CASRDRAKETQYF.

This clonotype was found many times. The chain recombines TRBV5-1 with TRBJ1-1; 7 nucleotides match TRBD1. This CDR3 region has 14 residues. The germline gives CDR1 SGHRS, CDR2 YFSETQ. After removal of 5 bases from V and 0 bases from J, the junction contained 4 bases not matched to a gene. CDR3 DNA: TGCGCCAGCAGACTGGGACAGATGAACACTGAAGCTTTCTTT. Translating gives CASRLGQMNTEAFF. The whole variable domain, remainder taken from reference TRBV5-1 and TRBJ1-1, is KAGVTQTPRYLIKTRGQQVTLSCSPISGHRSVSWYQQTPGQGLQFLFEYFSETQRNKGNFPGRFSGRQFSNSRSEMNVSTLELGDSALYLCASRLGQMNTEAFFGQGTRLTVV.

This clonotype appeared many times. The junction departs from germline at one end; a sequencing error may be responsible. V is TRBV7-9 and J is TRBJ1-1, with D possibly being TRBD1 (6 bases). The germline CDR1 and CDR2 sequences are SEHNR and FQNEAQ (reference sequence). This CDR3 is 12 amino acids long. The CDR3 coding sequence is TGTGCCAGCAGCCCCCGGGACACAGAAGCTTTCTTT. The encoded protein is CASSPRDTEAFF.

At least ten counts were recorded for this clonotype. The rearrangement uses TRBV19 and TRBJ2-7, with D perhaps TRBD2 (5 bases). The V gene's germline CDR1 is LNHDA and CDR2 SQIVND (reference sequence). This CDR3 region has 13 residues. V shed 3 bases and J shed 5 bases, with 11 bases lying between them. The chain's CDR3 is CASSIGGLDEQYF. CDR3 bases: TGTGCCAGTAGTATCGGAGGTTTGGACGAGCAGTACTTC.

This clonotype was detected only once. V gene TRBV19 combines with J gene TRBJ2-7, with unresolved D. This CDR3 has 14 amino acids. The V gene's germline CDR1 is LNHDA and CDR2 SQIVND (reference sequence). V was pared by 3 bases and J by 7 bases, with 16 bases between. The CDR3 DNA sequence: TGTGCCAGTAGTATTAGGTCGACGGAAGAGGAGCAGTACTTC. It yields the protein CASSIRSTEEEQYF.

This chain joins TRBV9 and TRBJ2-7, with TRBD1 identical over 8 bases. V dropped 0 bases and J dropped 1; count of bases not matched to a gene: 0. The CDR3 length is 14 residues. CDR1 SGDLS and CDR2 YYNGEE come from the germline V gene. The CDR3 DNA follows: TGTGCCAGCAGCGTAGGGGACAGGTCCTACGAGCAGTACTTC. It codes for CASSVGDRSYEQYF.

V is TRBV6-2 or TRBV6-3 and J is TRBJ2-2, with TRBD1 matching 7 bases. J gave up 5 bases and V 6 bases, and 3 bases lay outside the gene matches. This CDR3 comprises 13 residues. Germline CDR1 MNHEY, CDR2 SVGEGT. CDR3 residues: CASRQGPTGELFF. CDR3 in DNA: TGTGCCAGCAGACAGGGGCCAACCGGGGAGCTGTTTTTT.

As to this clonotype: A junction boundary mismatches the germline segment, possibly from a read error. The chain carries TRBV12-3 or TRBV12-4 and TRBJ2-7, with 9 positions matching TRBD2. The CDR3 has 14 amino acids. In nucleotides, the CDR3 is TGTGCTAGCAGTGATAGCGGGAGCTCCTACGACCAGTACTTC. It codes for CASSDSGSSYDQYF.

The sample holds many counts of this clonotype. The rearrangement links TRBV12-5 to TRBJ2-5, with D tentatively TRBD2 (5 bases). The V and J ends lost 0 bases and 2 bases respectively, with 10 bases between them. Germline V CDR1 and CDR2: LGHNT, FRNRAP. This CDR3 has 15 residues. The CDR3 DNA sequence: TGTGCTAGTGGTTTGGTAAGAGGGCTTCAAGAGACCCAGTACTTC. Protein: CASGLVRGLQETQYF. Complete variable domain (other parts from reference TRBV12-5 and TRBJ2-5): DARVTQTPRHKVTEMGQEVTMRCQPILGHNTVFWYRQTMMQGLELLAYFRNRAPLDDSGMPKDRFSAEMPDATLATLKIQPSEPRDSAVYFCASGLVRGLQETQYFGPGTRLLVL.

This clonotype occurred many times. This chain uses TRBV5-1 with TRBJ2-2; 9 nucleotides agree with TRBD2. CDR1 is SGHRS and CDR2 is YFSETQ in the germline V gene. The junction had 7 bases not matched to a gene; V was cut back by 4 bases and J by 3 bases. This CDR3 is built from 16 residues. The CDR3 DNA sequence: TGCGCCAGCAGCCTAGCGGGAAGTCGGGACACCGGGGAGCTGTTTTTT. It is translated as CASSLAGSRDTGELFF.

This clonotype showed up just once. The J gene is TRBJ2-6, the V gene TRBV12-2. TRBV12-2 is reported as a pseudogene. CDR3 length equals 12 residues. CDR3 in DNA: TGTGCGAGTGGCCGTGAGGCCAACGTCCTGACTTTC. It specifies CASGREANVLTF.

Many counts were recorded for this clonotype. V and J are TRBV6-5 and TRBJ1-1; tentative D call: TRBD1 (6 bases). V lost 0 bases to trimming and J lost 14 bases, with 10 bases between them. Germline CDR1 MNHEY, CDR2 SVGAGI. This CDR3 spans 11 amino acids. The CDR3 DNA sequence: TGTGCCAGCAGTTACTCGAGGGGGGAGTTCTTT. Its protein product is CASSYSRGEFF.

V and J are TRBV28 and TRBJ1-5; 10 bases map to TRBD1. The length of the CDR3 is 15 residues. Germline-derived CDR1 and CDR2 are MDHEN and SYDVKM. J lost 7 bases, V lost 3 bases, and 6 bases had no gene match. The DNA for the CDR3 is TGTGCCAGCAGTTTGGACGGACAGGGGGGGCAGCCCCAGCATTTT. Its translation: CASSLDGQGGQPQHF.

Ten or more counts support this clonotype. The V and J genes are TRBV4-1 and TRBJ2-2; 7 nucleotides match TRBD1. Germline-derived CDR1 and CDR2 are MGHRA and YSYEKL. J lost 5 bases, V lost 1 base, and 7 bases had no gene match. This CDR3 has 16 amino acids. The CDR3 nucleotides read TGCGCCAGCAGCCAAGGCGAACAGGGGTGGACCGGGGAGCTGTTTTTT. Translation: CASSQGEQGWTGELFF.

The genes are TRBV27 and TRBJ2-7, with a tentative D call TRBD2 (5 bases). Germline V gene sequence: CDR1 MNHEY, CDR2 SMNVEV (reference sequence). The CDR3 runs to 13 residues. The V gene lost 6 bases and the J gene lost 2 bases, with 11 bases spanning the gap. CDR3 in DNA: TGTGCCAGCAGCCGCCCCGGGACCTACGAGCAGTACTTC. Encoded protein: CASSRPGTYEQYF.

This chain uses TRBV3-1 with TRBJ2-2; 8 nucleotides match TRBD2. Germline CDR1 and CDR2: LGHDT and YNNKEL (reference sequence). Trimming at V came to 2 bases and at J to 6 bases, leaving 8 bases not matched to a gene. This CDR3 is 16 amino acids long. The CDR3, as DNA: TGTGCCAGCAGCCAACGGGGCGGGAGGCCGTCCGGGGAGCTGTTTTTT. This encodes CASSQRGGRPSGELFF.

This clonotype occurred many times. A clone one base away is much larger, so this may be a read error. The chain is built from TRBV7-3 and TRBJ2-7; D might be TRBD1 (6 bases). Per the germline V gene, CDR1 is SGHTA and CDR2 is FQGTGA. Trimming pared 5 bases from V and 0 bases from J, leaving 17 bases between. The CDR3 spans 16 residues. CDR3 coding DNA: TGTGCCAGCAGCCCGAAAGGGGGTTCCTGCTCCTACGAGCAGTACTTC. Amino acid sequence: CASSPKGGSCSYEQYF.

This clonotype has a count of ten or more. The chain recombines TRBV20-1 with TRBJ1-5; no clear D. CDR1 and CDR2 (germline): DFQATT, SNEGSKA (reference sequence). V was clipped by 5 bases and J by 0 bases, with 23 bases between them. The CDR3 extends over 18 amino acids. CDR3: CSAFKGDRMEYSNQPQHF. The DNA of the CDR3 is TGCAGTGCTTTTAAGGGTGATAGGATGGAATATAGCAATCAGCCCCAGCATTTT.

V usage is TRBV5-1 and J usage is TRBJ2-7; D may match TRBD1 or TRBD2 (5 bases each). CDR1 SGHRS and CDR2 YFSETQ come from the germline V gene. Trimming pared 1 base from V and 6 bases from J, leaving 14 bases between. This CDR3 comprises 14 residues. The CDR3: CASSLYRDGREQYF. The CDR3 DNA reads TGCGCCAGCAGCTTGTATAGGGACGGGCGCGAGCAGTACTTC.

This clonotype has at least ten counts. The gene calls are TRBV6-6 and TRBJ1-1; TRBD1 matches at 7 bases. Germline-derived CDR1 and CDR2 are MNHNY and SVGAGI (reference sequence). The trim removed 7 bases at V and 4 bases at J, leaving 6 bases unmatched. The CDR3 loop spans 13 amino acids. DNA of the CDR3: TGTGCCAGCATAGACCGGGACAGCACTGAAGCTTTCTTT. Translation gives CASIDRDSTEAFF.

There are many counts of this clonotype. CDR3 in DNA: TGCAGTGCTAGTTACGGGAGGGCCGGGGACATTCAGTACTTC. Its translation is CSASYGRAGDIQYF. The chain has TRBV20-1 and TRBJ2-4; 8 bases are a match to TRBD2. This CDR3 region has 14 residues. Trimming removed 3 bases from V and 8 bases from J; junction bases left unmatched: 9. Germline CDR1 and CDR2: DFQATT and SNEGSKA (reference sequence).

Ten or more counts support this clonotype. V is TRBV10-3 and J is TRBJ2-1; D not certain. The CDR3 has 14 residues. Germline V gene lookup returns CDR1 ENHRY and CDR2 SYGVKD. Trimming took off 0 bases at V and 4 bases at J, with 7 bases between the two ends. CDR3 DNA: TGTGCCATCAGTGAGTCCCCACAGTACAATGAGCAGTTCTTC. This sequence encodes CAISESPQYNEQFF.

This clonotype was counted a few times. The chain is built from TRBV28 and TRBJ2-7; D unresolved. CDR3 size: 14 residues. Germline V lookup: CDR1 MDHEN, CDR2 SYDVKM. V lost 3 bases and J 0 bases, leaving 9 bases between the germline ends. The DNA for the CDR3 is TGTGCCAGCAGTTTCTTTGGGCTCTCCTACGAGCAGTACTTC. This gives the protein CASSFFGLSYEQYF.

In its sample, this clonotype was seen many times. The chain joins TRBV9 to TRBJ1-6; TRBD1 agrees at 7 bases. The CDR3 length is 14 residues. J gave up 7 bases and V 8 bases, and 9 bases lay outside the gene matches. Germline CDR1 reads SGDLS; CDR2 reads YYNGEE. The CDR3: CASTGAGGNSPLHF. The CDR3 region has the DNA TGTGCCAGTACTGGGGCAGGGGGGAATTCACCCCTCCACTTT.

The chain employs TRBV23-1 and TRBJ1-5, with D uncertain. TRBV23-1 is marked as an open reading frame, function uncertain. This CDR3 contains 10 residues. Trimming stripped 6 bases from V and 10 bases from J, with 7 bases between. The CDR3 bases are TGCGCCAGCAGCCAGGACCCCCAGCATTTT. Residues: CASSQDPQHF.